This TCR beta chain was observed in a study of cytomegalovirus exposure and HLA in healthy donors. General study results and limits: TRBV6-2, TRBV6-3 and some other V segments were unresolvable in 87-base-pair reads. Association of a missense DCLRE1C variant with TCR beta V- and J-gene trimming was reported in a later analysis.

Researchers ran the PCR with 60 Vbeta and 13 Jbeta primers. Sequencing used immunoSEQ multiplex PCR; TCRdb keeps in-frame clones, though not all of them. The data show approximately 190,000 clones, about 80% seen once. Comments on this clone: Its antigen is not identified. A junction end diverges from the germline sequence, so it may reflect a read error.

Unrecorded immune exposure was likely among donors, who were nominally healthy when sampled. The CDR3 has 15 residues. CDR1 is MNHNS and CDR2 is SASEGT in the germline V gene. This TCR was sampled from a woman in her twenties or thirties in good health and CMV-seropositive. Sequenced material: PBMCs. J is TRBJ2-3 and V is TRBV6-1; TRBD2 agrees at 9 bases. The CDR3 loop reads CASDRGGGGADAQYF. In nucleotides, the CDR3 is TGTGCCAGCGACCGCGGGGGCGGGGGGGCAGATGCGCAGTATTTT.